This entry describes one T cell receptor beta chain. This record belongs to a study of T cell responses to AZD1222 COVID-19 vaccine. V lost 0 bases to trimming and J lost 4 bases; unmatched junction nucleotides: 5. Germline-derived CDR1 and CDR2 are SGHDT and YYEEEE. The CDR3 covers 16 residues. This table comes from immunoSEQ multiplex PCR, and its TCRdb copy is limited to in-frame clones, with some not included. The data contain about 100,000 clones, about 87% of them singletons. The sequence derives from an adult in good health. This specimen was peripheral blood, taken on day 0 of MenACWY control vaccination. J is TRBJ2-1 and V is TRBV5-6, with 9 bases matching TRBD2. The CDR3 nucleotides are TGTGCCAGCAGCTTGGTCCCTAGCGGGGCTTACAATGAGCAGTTCTTC. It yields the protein CASSLVPSGAYNEQFF.